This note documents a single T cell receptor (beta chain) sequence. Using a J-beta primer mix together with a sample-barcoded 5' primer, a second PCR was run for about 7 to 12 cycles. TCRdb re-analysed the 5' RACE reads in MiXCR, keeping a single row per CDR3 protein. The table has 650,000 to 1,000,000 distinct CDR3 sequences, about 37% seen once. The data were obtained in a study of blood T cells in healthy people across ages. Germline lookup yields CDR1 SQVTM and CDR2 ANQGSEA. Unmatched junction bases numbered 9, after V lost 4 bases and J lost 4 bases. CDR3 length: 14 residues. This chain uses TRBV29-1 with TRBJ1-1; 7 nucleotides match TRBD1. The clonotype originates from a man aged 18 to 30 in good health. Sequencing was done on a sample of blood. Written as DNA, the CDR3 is TGCAGCGTTGGAGGAGGGCAGGGGGGCACTGAAGCTTTCTTT. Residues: CSVGGGQGGTEAFF.